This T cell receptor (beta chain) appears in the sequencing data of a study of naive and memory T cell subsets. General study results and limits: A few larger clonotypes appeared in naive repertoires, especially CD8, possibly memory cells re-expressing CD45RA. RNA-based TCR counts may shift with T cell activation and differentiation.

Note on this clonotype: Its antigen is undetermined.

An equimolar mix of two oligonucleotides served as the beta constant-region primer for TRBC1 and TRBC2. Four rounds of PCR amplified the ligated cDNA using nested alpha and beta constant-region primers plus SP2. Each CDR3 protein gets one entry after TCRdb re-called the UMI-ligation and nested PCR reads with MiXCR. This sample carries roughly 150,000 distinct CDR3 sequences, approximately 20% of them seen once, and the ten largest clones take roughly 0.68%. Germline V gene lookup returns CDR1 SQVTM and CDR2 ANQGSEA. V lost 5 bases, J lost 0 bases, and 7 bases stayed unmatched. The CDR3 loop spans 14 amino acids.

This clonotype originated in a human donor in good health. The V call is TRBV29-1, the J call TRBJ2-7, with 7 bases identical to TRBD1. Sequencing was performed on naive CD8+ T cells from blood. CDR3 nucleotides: TGCAGCGTTATTAGGACAGGAGACTCCTACGAGCAGTACTTC. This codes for CSVIRTGDSYEQYF.